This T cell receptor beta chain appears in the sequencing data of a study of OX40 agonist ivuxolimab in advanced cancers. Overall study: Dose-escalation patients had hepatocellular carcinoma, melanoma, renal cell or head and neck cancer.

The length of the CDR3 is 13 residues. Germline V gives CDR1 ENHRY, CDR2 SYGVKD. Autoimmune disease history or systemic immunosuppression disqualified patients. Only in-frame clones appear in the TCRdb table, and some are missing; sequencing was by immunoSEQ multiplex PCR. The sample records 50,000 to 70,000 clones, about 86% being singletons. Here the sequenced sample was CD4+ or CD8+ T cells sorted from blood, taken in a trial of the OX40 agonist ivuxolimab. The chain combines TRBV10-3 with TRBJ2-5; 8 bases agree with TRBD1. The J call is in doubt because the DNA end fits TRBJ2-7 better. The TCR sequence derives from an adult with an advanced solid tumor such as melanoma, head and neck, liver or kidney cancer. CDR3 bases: TGTGCCATCTCCCCGGCAGGGGGCCACGAGCAGTACTTC. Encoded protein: CAISPAGGHEQYF.